This TCR beta chain comes out of a study of human T cells and chemical hapten exposure. Overall study: There were weekly diphenylcyclopropenone doses to the scalp for patients throughout the approximately 25-week study.

CDR1 is SGDLS and CDR2 is YYNGEE in the germline V gene. V gave up 1 base and J gave up 7 bases, with 6 bases separating them. The CDR3 loop spans 11 amino acids. Time point: patch test 3, about 24 weeks after DPC sensitization. Documented treatment: therapeutic diphenylcyclopropenone sensitization with weekly scalp DPC. This clonotype appeared many times. TCRdb recomputed calls from the RACE reads with MiXCR, one row per CDR3 protein. The repertoire holds roughly 50,000 distinct CDR3 sequences, 9.9% seen once, with around 17% in the top ten. V and J are TRBV9 and TRBJ2-7, with no clear D. The sample consisted of whole blood, taken in connection with sensitization to the hapten diphenylcyclopropenone (DPC). The receptor's source is a woman between 40 and 55 years old with alopecia areata. Some clones in this sample may be carry-over from other donors' samples. The CDR3 bases are TGTGCCAGCAGCGTAATTAGAGAGCAGTACTTC. This gives the protein CASSVIREQYF.